This entry describes one T cell receptor (beta chain). Its antigen remains unknown. Trimming stripped 5 bases from V and 5 bases from J, with 6 bases between. The CDR3 covers 11 residues. CDR1 and CDR2 (germline): SGHTA, FQGTGA. The data derive from a study of regulatory T cells in long-lasting Graves disease. Time point denoted: newly diagnosed GD, antithyroid drugs for less than 3 months. PBMC RNA was the source of the TCR library. Construction of TCR beta libraries relied on iRepertoire HTBI primers and on Arm-PCR targeting CDR3 regions. TCRdb recomputed calls from the multiplex PCR reads with MiXCR, one row per CDR3 protein. The profile shows around 450,000 distinct CDR3 sequences, more than 13% of them singletons. General observations from the study: TRBV28, TRBJ1-2 and TRBJ2-5 were favored in persistent disease.

These data were also reused for a study on T cells in Graves' hyperthyroidism and ophthalmopathy. That work contributes: Clinical symptoms, serum thyroxine and TRAb, thyroid ultrasound and orbital computed tomography together formed the diagnostic basis. Ophthalmopathy could be told apart from stable hyperthyroidism with a 13 V-J model.

The chain links TRBV7-3 to TRBJ2-5; D unclear. This clonotype was sampled from a woman aged 30 to 39 with Graves disease. Sequenced material: peripheral blood mononuclear cells (PBMCs), taken at new diagnosis, from a patient treated with antithyroid drugs. The CDR3: CASSGPETQYF. The CDR3 DNA follows: TGTGCCAGCAGCGGGCCGGAGACCCAGTACTTC.